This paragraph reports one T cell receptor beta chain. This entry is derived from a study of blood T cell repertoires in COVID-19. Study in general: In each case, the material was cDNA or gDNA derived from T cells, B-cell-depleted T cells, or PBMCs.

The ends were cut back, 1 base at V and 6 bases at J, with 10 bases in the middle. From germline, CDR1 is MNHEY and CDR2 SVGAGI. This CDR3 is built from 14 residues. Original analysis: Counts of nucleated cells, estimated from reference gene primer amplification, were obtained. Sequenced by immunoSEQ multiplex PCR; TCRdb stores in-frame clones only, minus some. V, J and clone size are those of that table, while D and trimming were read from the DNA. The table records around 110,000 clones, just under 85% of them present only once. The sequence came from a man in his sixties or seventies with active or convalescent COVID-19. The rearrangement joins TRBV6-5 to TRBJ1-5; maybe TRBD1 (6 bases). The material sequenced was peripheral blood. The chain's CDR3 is CASSYLGGGQPQHF. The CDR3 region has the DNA TGTGCCAGCAGTTACTTAGGGGGGGGTCAGCCCCAGCATTTT.